The clone carrying this T cell receptor (beta chain) was observed many times. Its cognate antigen is unknown. The CDR3 has 15 amino acids. With 5 bases clipped from V and 3 bases from J, the junction kept 7 bases outside the gene matches. Per germline, CDR1 SGHTA and CDR2 FQGNSA. The data were taken from a study of T cells after posttransplantation cyclophosphamide. Clones were sequenced by immunoSEQ multiplex PCR, and TCRdb holds only the in-frame ones, with some missing. Listed here are about 39,000 clones without any singletons, the top ten holding 3.5% to 5.5%. General study findings and limits: TRB clonality was highly associated with recipient CMV seropositivity and reactivation. Donor CD8+ memory clones often dominated recipient blood repertoires at later times.

The V call is TRBV7-2, the J call TRBJ2-1; the match to TRBD2 covers 7 bases. Sequencing used PBMCs. The sequence came from a woman aged 50 to 60 in good health and a related stem cell transplant donor. The CDR3 DNA is TGTGCCAGCAGCCTGACTAGCATGAACTACAATGAGCAGTTCTTC. It is translated as CASSLTSMNYNEQFF.